Here is one T cell receptor beta chain with its context. Using immunoSEQ multiplex PCR, the repertoire was profiled, and TCRdb retains in-frame clones only, with some absent. The sample comprises over 45,000 clones, 70% of which are singletons, and less than 2% rests with the top ten. These data originate in a study of STAT5B mutations in CD4+ large granular lymphocyte leukemia. There are 13 residues in the CDR3. Trimming took 2 bases from V and 4 from J, leaving 7 bases between them. Germline V gives CDR1 KGHSH, CDR2 LQKENI. This TCR came from a human donor in good health. The genes are TRBV18 and TRBJ2-3; either TRBD1 or TRBD2 may fit D (5 bases each). The sample comprised CD4+ T cells from blood buffy coats. CDR3 sequence: CASSPGGPDTQYF. CDR3 sequence (DNA): TGTGCCAGCTCACCAGGGGGACCAGATACGCAGTATTTT.